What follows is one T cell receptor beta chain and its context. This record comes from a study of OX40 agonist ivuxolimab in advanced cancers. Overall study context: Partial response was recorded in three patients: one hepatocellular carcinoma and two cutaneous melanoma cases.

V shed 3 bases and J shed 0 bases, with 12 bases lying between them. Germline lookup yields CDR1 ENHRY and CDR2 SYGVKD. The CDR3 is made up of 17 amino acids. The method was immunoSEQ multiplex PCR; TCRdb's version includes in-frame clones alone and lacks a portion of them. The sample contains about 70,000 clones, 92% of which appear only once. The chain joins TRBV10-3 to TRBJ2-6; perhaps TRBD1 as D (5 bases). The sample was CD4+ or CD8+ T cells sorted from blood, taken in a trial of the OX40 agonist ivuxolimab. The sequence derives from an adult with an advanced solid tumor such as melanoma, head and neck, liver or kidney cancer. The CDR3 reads CAISDGGAGSGANVLTF. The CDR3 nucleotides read TGTGCCATCAGTGATGGTGGGGCAGGCTCTGGGGCCAACGTCCTGACTTTC.